The rows below give T cell receptor beta chains drawn from one sample of a study of blood T cell repertoires in COVID-19. Sequenced by immunoSEQ multiplex PCR; TCRdb stores in-frame clones only, minus some. The data contain fewer than 250,000 clones, 89% of them singletons. The sample consisted of peripheral blood. The receptors shown here come from a man in his sixties who had recovered from COVID-19. The CDR3 runs from the conserved cysteine through the conserved F or W. The D gene is left open where the match is weak. Size is stated for part of the rows, as once, few or many counts, or as a class when the clone is expanded.

size: .
J: TRBJ1-1
V: TRBV19
D: .
CDR3: CASRESLGANLNTEAFF
DNA: TGTGCCAGTCGTGAATCCTTGGGAGCTAACCTAAACACTGAAGCTTTCTTT

size: .
J: TRBJ2-5
V: TRBV5-5
D: TRBD2
CDR3: CASSDPGLAAETQYF
DNA: TGTGCCAGCAGCGACCCGGGACTAGCAGCGGAGACCCAGTACTTC

size: .
J: TRBJ1-5
V: TRBV19
D: .
CDR3: CASSGGGGYQPQHF
DNA: TGTGCCAGTAGTGGGGGGGGCGGGTATCAGCCCCAGCATTTT

size: .
J: TRBJ2-7
V: TRBV9
D: .
CDR3: CASSVGVGVTYEQYF
DNA: TGTGCCAGCAGCGTAGGGGTAGGGGTAACCTACGAGCAGTACTTC

size: .
J: TRBJ2-2
V: TRBV19
D: .
CDR3: CASTSDSNTGELFF
DNA: TGTGCCAGTACCTCGGACAGTAACACCGGGGAGCTGTTTTTT

size: .
J: TRBJ1-2
V: TRBV12-3/TRBV12-4
D: .
CDR3: CASSPGSAYGYTF
DNA: TGTGCCAGCAGTCCGGGTAGTGCCTATGGCTACACCTTC

size: .
J: TRBJ1-1
V: TRBV10-3
D: TRBD1
CDR3: CAISDGQGLGVAFF
DNA: TGTGCCATCAGCGATGGACAGGGGCTCGGTGTAGCTTTCTTT

size: .
J: TRBJ1-3
V: TRBV11-2
D: .
CDR3: CASSLVEGNTIYF
DNA: TGTGCCAGCAGCTTAGTGGAGGGAAACACCATATATTTT

size: many
J: TRBJ2-2
V: TRBV6-4
D: TRBD2
CDR3: CASSTTAGDSGELFF
DNA: TGTGCCAGCAGTACAACAGCGGGAGACTCCGGGGAGCTGTTTTTT

size: .
J: TRBJ1-2
V: TRBV28
D: .
CDR3: CASSLLSTNYGYTF
DNA: TGTGCCAGCAGTTTGCTTAGTACTAACTATGGCTACACCTTC

size: .
J: TRBJ1-1
V: TRBV12-3/TRBV12-4
D: .
CDR3: CASSLRTEAFF
DNA: TGTGCCAGCAGCCTTAGAACTGAAGCTTTCTTT

size: .
J: TRBJ1-5
V: TRBV5-6
D: TRBD1
CDR3: CASSLGGRNQPQHF
DNA: TGTGCCAGCAGCTTAGGGGGCCGCAATCAGCCCCAGCATTTT

size: .
J: TRBJ2-1
V: TRBV15
D: TRBD1
CDR3: CATSSSPGQGLNEQFF
DNA: TGTGCCACCAGCTCAAGCCCGGGACAGGGACTGAATGAGCAGTTCTTC

size: .
J: TRBJ2-3
V: TRBV7-3
D: TRBD2
CDR3: CASSPLGAGGRTDTQYF
DNA: TGTGCCAGCAGCCCGCTGGGAGCGGGGGGGAGGACAGATACGCAGTATTTT

size: .
J: TRBJ1-2
V: TRBV2
D: .
CDR3: CASSTAANYGYTF
DNA: TGTGCCAGCTCTACAGCGGCTAACTATGGCTACACCTTC

size: .
J: TRBJ2-3
V: TRBV5-1
D: TRBD2
CDR3: CASSFSSGGAGDTQYF
DNA: TGCGCCAGCAGCTTCTCTAGCGGGGGGGCCGGGGATACGCAGTATTTT

size: .
J: TRBJ2-7
V: TRBV7-8
D: .
CDR3: CASGRVSYEQYF
DNA: TGTGCCAGCGGGCGGGTTTCCTACGAGCAGTACTTC

size: .
J: TRBJ1-6
V: TRBV28
D: .
CDR3: CASSETDSYNSPLHF
DNA: TGTGCCAGCAGTGAGACAGACTCCTATAATTCACCCCTCCACTTT

size: .
J: TRBJ2-7
V: TRBV13
D: .
CDR3: CASSSMQGGDEQYF
DNA: TGTGCCAGCAGCTCAATGCAGGGGGGTGACGAGCAGTACTTC

size: .
J: TRBJ2-6
V: TRBV6-6
D: TRBD1
CDR3: CASSRTTGSPGANVLTF
DNA: TGTGCCAGCAGTCGTACGACAGGGAGCCCTGGGGCCAACGTCCTGACTTTC

size: .
J: TRBJ1-2
V: TRBV21-1
D: .
CDR3: CASRGDRQHGYTF
DNA: TGTGCCTCTCGGGGGGACAGGCAACATGGCTACACCTTC

size: .
J: TRBJ1-4
V: TRBV5-1
D: TRBD1
CDR3: CASSSGGQGEKLFF
DNA: TGCGCCAGCAGCTCGGGGGGACAGGGGGAAAAACTGTTTTTT

size: .
J: TRBJ1-2
V: TRBV7-9
D: TRBD1
CDR3: CASNKMDRLYGYTF
DNA: TGTGCCAGCAACAAAATGGACAGGCTCTATGGCTACACCTTC

size: .
J: TRBJ2-7
V: TRBV12-3/TRBV12-4
D: .
CDR3: CASSLDSSYEQYF
DNA: TGTGCCAGCAGTTTAGACAGTTCCTACGAGCAGTACTTC

size: .
J: TRBJ2-7
V: TRBV7-3
D: .
CDR3: CASSPSPGEPYEQYF
DNA: TGTGCCAGCAGCCCCAGCCCGGGGGAACCCTACGAGCAGTACTTC

size: .
J: TRBJ1-4
V: TRBV4-2
D: .
CDR3: CASSLGLGTNEKLFF
DNA: TGTGCCAGCAGCCTGGGCCTCGGAACTAATGAAAAACTGTTTTTT

size: .
J: TRBJ1-5
V: TRBV7-2
D: TRBD1
CDR3: CASSPASGTGGLPQHF
DNA: TGTGCCAGCAGTCCTGCCTCCGGGACAGGGGGTCTCCCCCAGCATTTT